These T cell receptor beta chains were read from a single sample in a study of blood T cells in healthy people across ages. Each CDR3 protein gets one entry after TCRdb re-called the 5' RACE reads with MiXCR. The table has 500,000 to 650,000 distinct CDR3 sequences, roughly a quarter seen once; the top ten hold approximately 3.6%. The sample was also reused in another study, on T cells of mothers and their children.

The sample taken for sequencing was blood. The receptors were gathered from a boy aged 2 to 9 in good health. Each CDR3 is given with its conserved first and last residue. D genes are given only for firm matches. Rows give clone size only sometimes, using once, few, many, or a class for an expanded clone.

d_gene	v_gene	j_gene	abundance	CDR3aa	CDR3nt
TRBD1	TRBV27	TRBJ1-4	few	CASSLWTRQGVEKLFF	TGTGCCAGCAGTCTCTGGACAAGACAGGGGGTGGAAAAACTGTTTTTT
.	TRBV15	TRBJ1-2	few	CATSRVQIKYGYTF	TGTGCCACCAGCAGAGTCCAGATAAAGTATGGCTACACCTTC
TRBD1	TRBV6-1	TRBJ2-3	.	CASSDRTGAPTDTQYF	TGTGCCAGCAGTGACCGGACAGGGGCCCCCACAGATACGCAGTATTTT
.	TRBV4-2	TRBJ2-1	few	CASSQVSTTSYNEQFF	TGTGCCAGCAGCCAAGTCTCCACCACTTCCTACAATGAGCAGTTCTTC
.	TRBV11-1	TRBJ2-3	.	CASSPRSRDTQYF	TGTGCCAGCAGCCCACGATCGCGAGATACGCAGTATTTT
TRBD2	TRBV20-1	TRBJ2-5	.	CSARDAAGGRETQYF	TGCAGTGCTAGAGATGCAGCGGGAGGGAGGGAGACCCAGTACTTC
.	TRBV6-1	TRBJ2-1	.	CASSPMGTHNEQFF	TGTGCCAGCAGTCCAATGGGGACCCACAATGAGCAGTTCTTC
TRBD2	TRBV11-2	TRBJ2-5	.	CAGSRLRTSGAWTQYF	TGTGCCGGCAGCCGACTCCGGACTAGCGGGGCGTGGACCCAGTACTTC
.	TRBV7-9	TRBJ1-2	few	CASPDNNYGYTF	TGTGCCAGCCCCGACAATAACTATGGCTACACCTTC
.	TRBV29-1	TRBJ2-7	.	CSVGDGDYEQYF	TGCAGCGTTGGGGACGGGGACTACGAGCAGTACTTC
.	TRBV5-4	TRBJ2-3	.	CASSRGAGYTDTQYF	TGTGCCAGCAGCCGAGGCGCAGGTTACACAGATACGCAGTATTTT
.	TRBV29-1	TRBJ1-1	few	CSVENTEAFF	TGCAGCGTTGAGAACACTGAAGCTTTCTTT
TRBD1	TRBV5-1	TRBJ2-2	.	CASETGGGTGELFF	TGCGCCAGCGAAACAGGGGGCGGCACCGGGGAGCTGTTTTTT
.	TRBV24-1	TRBJ2-2	once	CATSVQGDGELFF	TGTGCCACCAGTGTCCAGGGAGACGGGGAGCTGTTTTTT
.	TRBV12-3/TRBV12-4	TRBJ2-1	few	CASSPQGDNEQFF	TGTGCCAGCAGTCCTCAGGGAGACAATGAGCAGTTCTTC
TRBD2	TRBV20-1	TRBJ2-7	few	CSAGGLAGENNYEQYF	TGCAGTGCGGGGGGACTAGCGGGAGAGAACAACTACGAGCAGTACTTC
.	TRBV27	TRBJ2-7	few	CASRHRGGYEQYF	TGTGCCAGCAGGCACCGCGGAGGTTACGAGCAGTACTTC
.	TRBV4-3	TRBJ1-4	.	CASSQDGQLATNEKLFF	TGCGCCAGCAGCCAGGATGGGCAGCTAGCAACTAATGAAAAACTGTTTTTT
TRBD2	TRBV5-1	TRBJ2-2	few	CASSLERGEGTGELFF	TGCGCCAGCAGCTTGGAGCGGGGGGAAGGGACCGGGGAGCTGTTTTTT
.	TRBV3-1	TRBJ2-1	.	CASSPGGGADEQFF	TGTGCCAGCAGCCCAGGAGGGGGGGCGGATGAGCAGTTCTTC
.	TRBV29-1	TRBJ2-2	once	CSALDRSGELFF	TGTAGCGCCTTAGACCGGTCCGGGGAGCTGTTTTTT
.	TRBV7-9	TRBJ2-2	.	CAGSLEVAGELFF	TGTGCCGGCAGCTTAGAGGTTGCCGGGGAGCTGTTTTTT
.	TRBV6-4	TRBJ2-2	many	CASSDSLTGELFF	TGTGCCAGCAGTGACTCCCTCACCGGGGAGCTGTTTTTT
.	TRBV2	TRBJ2-3	few	CASSENGGAGTDTQYF	TGTGCCAGCAGTGAGAATGGGGGCGCGGGCACAGATACGCAGTATTTT
TRBD2	TRBV18	TRBJ2-7	.	CASSPQESGGSYEQYF	TGTGCCAGCTCACCCCAGGAGTCGGGGGGCTCCTACGAGCAGTACTTC
.	TRBV7-2	TRBJ1-6	few	CASSAQVSYNSPLHF	TGTGCCAGCAGCGCGCAGGTGTCCTATAATTCACCCCTCCACTTT
.	TRBV4-1	TRBJ2-4	few	CASSQDLRGLGGIQYF	TGCGCCAGCAGCCAAGATCTTAGAGGGCTGGGTGGCATTCAGTACTTC
.	TRBV7-9	TRBJ1-2	.	CASSQPQGSWTGYTF	TGTGCCAGCAGTCAACCACAGGGATCGTGGACTGGCTACACCTTC
.	TRBV6-2/TRBV6-3	TRBJ1-4	.	CASSYGAGEANEKLFF	TGTGCCAGCAGTTACGGAGCAGGTGAAGCTAATGAAAAACTGTTTTTT
TRBD1	TRBV2	TRBJ1-1	.	CASSNGRGYTEAFF	TGTGCCAGCAGTAACGGCAGGGGGTACACTGAAGCTTTCTTT
.	TRBV28	TRBJ1-1	.	CASSFTGNLEAFF	TGTGCCAGCAGTTTTACGGGGAATCTTGAAGCTTTCTTT
.	TRBV12-5	TRBJ1-2	.	CASGLISRRAYGYTF	TGTGCTAGTGGTTTGATCTCTCGGAGGGCCTATGGCTACACCTTC
.	TRBV7-2	TRBJ2-3	few	CASSLGHTDTQYF	TGTGCCAGCAGCTTAGGCCACACAGATACGCAGTATTTT
TRBD2	TRBV7-2	TRBJ2-3	few	CASSLGPGGADTQYF	TGTGCCAGCAGCTTAGGGCCGGGGGGGGCAGATACGCAGTATTTT
.	TRBV9	TRBJ2-3	.	CASSVAPSMKGDTQYF	TGTGCCAGCAGCGTAGCGCCCTCTATGAAAGGAGATACGCAGTATTTT
TRBD1	TRBV5-1	TRBJ2-5	few	CASSIDQGAEFF	TGCGCCAGCAGCATCGACCAGGGGGCTGAGTTCTTC
.	TRBV9	TRBJ2-3	.	CASSVGNGNTDTQYF	TGTGCCAGCAGCGTAGGGAACGGGAACACAGATACGCAGTATTTT